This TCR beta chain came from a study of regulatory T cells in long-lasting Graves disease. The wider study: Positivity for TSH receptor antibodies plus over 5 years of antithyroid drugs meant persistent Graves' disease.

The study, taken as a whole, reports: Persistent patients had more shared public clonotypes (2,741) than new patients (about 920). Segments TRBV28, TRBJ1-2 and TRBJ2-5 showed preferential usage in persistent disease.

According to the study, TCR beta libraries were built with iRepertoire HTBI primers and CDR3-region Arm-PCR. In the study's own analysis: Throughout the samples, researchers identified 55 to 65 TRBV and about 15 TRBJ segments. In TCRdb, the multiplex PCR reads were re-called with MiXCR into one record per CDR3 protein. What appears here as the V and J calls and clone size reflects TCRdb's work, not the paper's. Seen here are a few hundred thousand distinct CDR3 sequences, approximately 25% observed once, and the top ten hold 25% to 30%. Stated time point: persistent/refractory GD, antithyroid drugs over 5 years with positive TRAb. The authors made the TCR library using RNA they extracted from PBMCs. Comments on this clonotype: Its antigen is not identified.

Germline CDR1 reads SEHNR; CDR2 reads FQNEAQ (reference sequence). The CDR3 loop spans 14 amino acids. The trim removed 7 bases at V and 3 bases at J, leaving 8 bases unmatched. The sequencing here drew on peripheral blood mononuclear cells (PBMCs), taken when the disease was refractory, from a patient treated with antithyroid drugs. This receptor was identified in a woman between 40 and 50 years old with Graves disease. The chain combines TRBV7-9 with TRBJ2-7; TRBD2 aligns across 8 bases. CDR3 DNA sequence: TGTGCCAGCAAGAAAGACGGGACTAGCTACGAGCAGTACTTC. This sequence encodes CASKKDGTSYEQYF.